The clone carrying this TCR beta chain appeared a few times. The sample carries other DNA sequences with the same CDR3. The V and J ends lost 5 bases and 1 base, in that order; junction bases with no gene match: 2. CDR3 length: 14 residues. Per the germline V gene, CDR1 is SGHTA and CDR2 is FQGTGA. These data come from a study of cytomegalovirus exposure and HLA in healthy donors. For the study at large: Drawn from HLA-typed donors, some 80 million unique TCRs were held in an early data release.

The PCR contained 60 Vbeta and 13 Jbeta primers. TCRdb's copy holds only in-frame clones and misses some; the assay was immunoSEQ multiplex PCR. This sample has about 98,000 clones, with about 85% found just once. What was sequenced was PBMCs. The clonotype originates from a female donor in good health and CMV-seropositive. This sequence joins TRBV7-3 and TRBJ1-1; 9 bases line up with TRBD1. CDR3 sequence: CASSPGQGNTEAFF. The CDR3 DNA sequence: TGTGCCAGCAGCCCGGGACAGGGGAACACTGAAGCTTTCTTT.